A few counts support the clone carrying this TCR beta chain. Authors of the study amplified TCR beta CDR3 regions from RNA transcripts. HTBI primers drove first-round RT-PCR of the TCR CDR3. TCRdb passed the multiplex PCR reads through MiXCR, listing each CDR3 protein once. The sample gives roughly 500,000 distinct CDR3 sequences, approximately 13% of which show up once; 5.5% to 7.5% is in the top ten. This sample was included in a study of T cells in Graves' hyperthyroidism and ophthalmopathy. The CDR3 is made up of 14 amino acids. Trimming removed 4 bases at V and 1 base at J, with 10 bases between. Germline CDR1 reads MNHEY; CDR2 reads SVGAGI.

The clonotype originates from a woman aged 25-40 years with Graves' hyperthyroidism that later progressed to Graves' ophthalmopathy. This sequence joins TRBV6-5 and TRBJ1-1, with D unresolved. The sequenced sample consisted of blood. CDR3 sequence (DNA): TGTGCCAGCAGTTTAGACGGATCGAACACTGAAGCTTTCTTT. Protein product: CASSLDGSNTEAFF.